One sample yielded the 15 T cell receptor beta chains listed below, sequenced in a study of spatial heterogeneity in lung cancer. Whole-study results and caveats: Mutation tallies in tumors tracked expanded intratumoral alpha and beta TCR counts.

Indicated time point: sample taken at primary tumor resection. A single record per CDR3 protein comes from TCRdb applying MiXCR to the 5' RACE reads. The table has 13,000 to 15,000 distinct CDR3 sequences, about 4.5% seen once. Their specific antigens are unknown. Source: lung tumor tissue, taken at surgery. All receptors come from a female donor with early-stage non-small cell lung cancer.

In its sample, this clonotype ranks as medium-sized. This beta chain is off target for a library built for alpha chains, so its abundance means little. The rearrangement joins TRBV20-1 to TRBJ2-7, with D maybe TRBD2 (5 bases). V was trimmed by 6 bases and J by 4 bases, leaving 13 bases between them. Per the germline V gene, CDR1 is DFQATT and CDR2 is SNEGSKA (reference sequence). CDR3 size: 12 residues. The CDR3 here is CSASGSVYEQYF. The CDR3 DNA reads TGCAGTGCCTCGGGGTCCGTATACGAGCAGTACTTC.

This clonotype was counted at least ten times. For a library built for alpha chains, this beta chain is a stray read; little rests on its size. The rearrangement uses TRBV18 and TRBJ1-2; 7 bases fit TRBD1. In germline, CDR1 is KGHSH, CDR2 LQKENI. The CDR3 sequence is 14 residues long. V lost 2 bases and J lost 3; bases outside the gene matches: 3. The CDR3 bases are TGTGCCAGCTCACCAGGGACAGCCCACTATGGCTACACCTTC. Protein: CASSPGTAHYGYTF.

This clonotype was detected many times. The library was designed around alpha chains, so this beta chain is a stray read whose abundance carries little weight. The V and J genes are TRBV2 and TRBJ2-7; D remains unclear. Germline V gives CDR1 SNHLY, CDR2 FYNNEI. The CDR3 runs 11 residues. Between the trimmed V and J ends, which lost 6 bases and 3 bases, there was a span of 6 bases. CDR3 loop: CASRNLYEQYF. The CDR3 DNA sequence: TGTGCCAGCAGGAACCTCTACGAGCAGTACTTC.

The table lists this clonotype with many counts. This beta chain is off target for a library built for alpha chains, so its abundance means little. The chain employs TRBV7-2 and TRBJ2-1; 8 bases are a match to TRBD2. The V gene's germline CDR1 is SGHTA and CDR2 FQGNSA. The V gene end was trimmed by 5 bases and the J gene end by 4 bases; junction bases not matched to a gene: 10. The CDR3 is made up of 16 amino acids. The CDR3: CASSTIAGTAYNEQFF. The CDR3 region has the DNA TGTGCCAGCAGCACCATAGCGGGGACCGCTTACAATGAGCAGTTCTTC. Full variable domain (rest looked up from reference TRBV7-2 and TRBJ2-1): GAGVSQSPSNKVTEKGKDVELRCDPISGHTALYWYRQSLGQGLEFLIYFQGNSAPDKSGLPSDRFSAERTGGSVSTLTIQRTQQEDSAVYLCASSTIAGTAYNEQFFGPGTRLTVL.

This clonotype was recorded at least ten times. A library prepared for alpha chains yielded this beta chain as an off-target read; its size is of little meaning. The chain uses TRBV19 and TRBJ1-1, with 10 bases identical to TRBD1. The CDR3 sequence is 14 residues long. With V trimmed by 6 bases and J by 6 bases, 7 bases remained unmatched. Germline assignment: CDR1 LNHDA and CDR2 SQIVND (reference sequence). The CDR3 DNA reads TGTGCCAGTAGGACAGGGGGCCCACGGGCTGAAGCTTTCTTT. Amino acid sequence: CASRTGGPRAEAFF.

Details on this clonotype: This beta chain came through as a stray read in a library set up for alpha chains, and its size says little. The chain employs TRBV2 and TRBJ2-5; D call uncertain. Between the trimmed V and J ends, which lost 6 bases and 4 bases, there was a span of 9 bases. The CDR3 totals 12 residues. CDR1 is SNHLY, CDR2 FYNNEI, per germline. This chain's CDR3 is CASRIHGETQYF. Here the CDR3 DNA reads TGTGCCAGCAGGATTCACGGAGAGACCCAGTACTTC.

This clonotype was counted at least ten times. This beta chain turned up in a library designed for alpha chains; as an off-target read, its abundance says little. The chain has TRBV5-1 and TRBJ1-2; D is ambiguous. Germline CDR1 is SGHRS and CDR2 is YFSETQ. The length of the CDR3 is 12 residues. V shed 0 bases and J shed 6 bases, with 6 bases lying between them. The CDR3 region has the DNA TGCGCCAGCAGCTTGGGCGGGGATGGCTACACCTTC. This encodes CASSLGGDGYTF. Complete variable domain (other parts from reference TRBV5-1 and TRBJ1-2): KAGVTQTPRYLIKTRGQQVTLSCSPISGHRSVSWYQQTPGQGLQFLFEYFSETQRNKGNFPGRFSGRQFSNSRSEMNVSTLELGDSALYLCASSLGGDGYTFGSGTRLTVV.

This clonotype was detected many times. This beta chain is an unintended read in a library built for alpha chains; its size means little. The rearrangement joins TRBV24-1 to TRBJ2-1; D tentatively reads TRBD1 or TRBD2 (7 bases each). Looked up from germline, CDR1 is KGHDR and CDR2 is SFDVKD. V lost 4 bases to trimming and J lost 5 bases, with 17 bases between them. This CDR3 comprises 16 residues. The CDR3 loop is CATSDPRGGENNEQFF. CDR3 in DNA: TGTGCCACCAGTGACCCCAGGGGGGGCGAAAACAATGAGCAGTTCTTC.

This clonotype was picked up many times. Because the library targeted alpha chains, this beta chain is an off-target read whose size means little. The chain combines TRBV5-1 with TRBJ2-3; D remains unclear. The V end was cut by 0 bases, the J end by 0 bases, with 8 bases between. CDR3 length equals 15 residues. The germline V gene has CDR1 SGHRS and CDR2 YFSETQ. The CDR3 reads CASSLDGFSTDTQYF. The CDR3 DNA reads as TGCGCCAGCAGCTTGGATGGTTTCAGCACAGATACGCAGTATTTT.

About this clonotype itself: This beta chain represents an off-target read in a library built for alpha chains; its size is of limited meaning. The chain carries TRBV7-2 and TRBJ2-7, with a weak D call TRBD2 (6 bases). CDR1 is SGHTA, CDR2 FQGNSA, per germline. V was shortened by 6 bases and J by 3 bases, with 18 bases between the two germline ends. There are 15 residues in the CDR3. This chain's CDR3 is CASRLTGTAGYEQYF. The CDR3 DNA reads as TGTGCCAGCAGACTGACCGGGACTGCCGGCTACGAGCAGTACTTC.

This clonotype appeared many times. This beta chain appears as a stray read in a library generated for alpha chains; its size is not informative. V and J are TRBV9 and TRBJ2-1, with D unclear. With 3 bases removed from V and 3 bases from J, the gap between germline ends came to 10 bases. This CDR3 is 14 amino acids long. The germline CDR1 and CDR2 sequences are SGDLS and YYNGEE. The CDR3 region is CASSAGGFYNEQFF. CDR3 nucleotides: TGTGCCAGCAGCGCGGGCGGATTCTACAATGAGCAGTTCTTC.

This clonotype has a count of ten or more. This beta chain represents an off-target read in a library built for alpha chains; its size is of limited meaning. V is TRBV10-2 and J is TRBJ2-1, with 10 bases identical to TRBD2. V lost 4 bases, J lost 7 bases, and 10 bases stayed unmatched. CDR1 and CDR2 (germline): WSHSY, SAAADI. This CDR3 has 16 residues. The CDR3 here is CASSVGGAGGENEQFF. As DNA, the CDR3 is TGCGCCAGCAGTGTTGGGGGAGCGGGGGGGGAGAATGAGCAGTTCTTC.

This clonotype was observed many times. The library was designed around alpha chains, so this beta chain is a stray read whose abundance carries little weight. This chain connects TRBV9 to TRBJ2-5, with 7 bases aligning to TRBD2. Germline CDR1 SGDLS, CDR2 YYNGEE. The ends lost 0 bases at V and 6 bases at J; junction bases unmatched: 8. The CDR3 runs 15 residues. CDR3 sequence (DNA): TGTGCCAGCAGCGTAGGTGGGACTAACGTCCAGACCCAGTACTTC. The encoded protein is CASSVGGTNVQTQYF.

On this clonotype: In a library made to pick up alpha chains, this beta chain is a stray read with a size that means little. This chain connects TRBV9 to TRBJ2-5, with TRBD1 matching over 8 bases. This CDR3 has 15 amino acids. Germline values: CDR1 SGDLS, CDR2 YYNGEE. Unmatched junction bases numbered 6, after V lost 4 bases and J lost 1 base. CDR3 coding DNA: TGTGCCAGCAGCCTTTGGACAGGGACCCAAGAGACCCAGTACTTC. Residues: CASSLWTGTQETQYF.

This clonotype appeared many times. This beta chain turned up in a library designed for alpha chains; as an off-target read, its abundance says little. This chain connects TRBV28 to TRBJ1-5; D is ambiguous. Germline V gene data show CDR1 as MDHEN and CDR2 as SYDVKM. The CDR3 covers 15 residues. V was clipped by 2 bases and J by 3 bases, with 11 bases between them. The chain's CDR3 is CASSLGGSTNQPQHF. CDR3 DNA: TGTGCCAGCAGTTTAGGAGGGAGTACCAATCAGCCCCAGCATTTT. The full variable domain, in which reference TRBV28 and TRBJ1-5 provide the parts outside the CDR3, is DVKVTQSSRYLVKRTGEKVFLECVQDMDHENMFWYRQDPGLGLRLIYFSYDVKMKEKGDIPEGYSVSREKKERFSLILESASTNQTSMYLCASSLGGSTNQPQHFGDGTRLSIL.